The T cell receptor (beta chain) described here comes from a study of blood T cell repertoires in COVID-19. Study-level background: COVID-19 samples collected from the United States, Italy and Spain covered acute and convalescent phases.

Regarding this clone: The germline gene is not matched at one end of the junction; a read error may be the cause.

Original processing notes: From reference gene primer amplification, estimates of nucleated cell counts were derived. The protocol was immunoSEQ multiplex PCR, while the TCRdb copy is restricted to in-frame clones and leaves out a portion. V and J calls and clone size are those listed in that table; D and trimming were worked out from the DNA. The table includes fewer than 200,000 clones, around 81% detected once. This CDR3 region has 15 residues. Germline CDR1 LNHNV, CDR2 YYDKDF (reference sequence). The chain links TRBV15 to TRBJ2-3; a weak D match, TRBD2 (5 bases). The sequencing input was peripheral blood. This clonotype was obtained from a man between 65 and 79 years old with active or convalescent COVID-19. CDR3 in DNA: TGTGCCACCAGCAGAGATCGGGCTAGCAGAGATACGCAGTATTTT. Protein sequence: CATSRDRASRDTQYF. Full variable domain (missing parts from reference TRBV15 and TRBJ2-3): DAMVIQNPRYQVTQFGKPVTLSCSQTLNHNVMYWYQQKSSQAPKLLFHYYDKDFNNEADTPDNFQSRRPNTSFCFLDIRSPGLGDTAMYLCATSRDRASRDTQYFGPGTRLTVL.